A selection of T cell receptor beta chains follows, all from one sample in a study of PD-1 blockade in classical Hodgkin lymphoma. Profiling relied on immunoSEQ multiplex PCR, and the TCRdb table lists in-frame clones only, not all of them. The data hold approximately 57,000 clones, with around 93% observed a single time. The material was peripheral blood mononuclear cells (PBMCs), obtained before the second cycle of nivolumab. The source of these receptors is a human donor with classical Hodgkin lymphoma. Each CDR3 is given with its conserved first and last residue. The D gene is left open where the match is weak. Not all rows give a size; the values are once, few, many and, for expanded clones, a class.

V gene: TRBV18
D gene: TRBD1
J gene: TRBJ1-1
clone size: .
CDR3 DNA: TGTGCCAGCTCGGGACAGAGTTACATGAACACTGAAGCTTTCTTT
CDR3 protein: CASSGQSYMNTEAFF

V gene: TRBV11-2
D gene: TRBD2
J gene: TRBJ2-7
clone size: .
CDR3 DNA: TGTGCCAGCAGCTCAGTCCAGCGGGGGACCCGTGGAACCTACGAGCAGTACTTC
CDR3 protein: CASSSVQRGTRGTYEQYF

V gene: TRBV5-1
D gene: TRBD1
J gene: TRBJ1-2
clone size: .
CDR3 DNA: TGCGCCAGCAGCAACGGACAGGGACTTTATGGCTACACCTTC
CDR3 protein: CASSNGQGLYGYTF

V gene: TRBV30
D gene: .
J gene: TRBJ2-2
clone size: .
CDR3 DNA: TGTGCCTGGATCCTAGCGAACACCGGGGAGCTGTTTTTT
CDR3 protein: CAWILANTGELFF

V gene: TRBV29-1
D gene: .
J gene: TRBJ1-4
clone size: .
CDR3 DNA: TGCAGCGCCGAACGGGTAGCTGGGGAAAAACTGTTTTTT
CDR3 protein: CSAERVAGEKLFF

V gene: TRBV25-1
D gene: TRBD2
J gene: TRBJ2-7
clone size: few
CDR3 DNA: TGTGCCAGCAGTGAAAGCGGGGGGGCTTACGAGCAGTACTTC
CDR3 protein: CASSESGGAYEQYF

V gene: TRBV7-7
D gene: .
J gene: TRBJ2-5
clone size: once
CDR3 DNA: TGTGCCAGCAGCTTAGGGCCGCGGGAGACCCAGTACTTC
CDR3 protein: CASSLGPRETQYF

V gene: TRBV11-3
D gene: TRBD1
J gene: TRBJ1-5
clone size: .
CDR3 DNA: TGTGCCAGCAGCTACAGGACAGGGGGCGTTGGTAATCAGCCCCAGCATTTT
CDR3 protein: CASSYRTGGVGNQPQHF

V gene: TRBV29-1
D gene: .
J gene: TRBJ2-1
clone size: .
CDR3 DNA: TGCAGCGTAGCCGACAGGACAACCTACAATGAGCAGTTCTTC
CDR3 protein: CSVADRTTYNEQFF

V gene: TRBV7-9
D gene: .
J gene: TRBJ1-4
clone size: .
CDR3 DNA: TGTGCCAGCAGCTTACCCCAGGGAGTTAATGAAAAACTGTTTTTT
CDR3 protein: CASSLPQGVNEKLFF

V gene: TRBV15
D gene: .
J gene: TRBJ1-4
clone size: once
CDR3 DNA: TGTGCCACCAGCAGACCTCGGGGTGAGGGAAATGAAAAACTGTTTTTT
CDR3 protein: CATSRPRGEGNEKLFF

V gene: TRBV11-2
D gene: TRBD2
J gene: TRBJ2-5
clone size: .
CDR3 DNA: TGTGCCAGCAGCTTCCTCCCCGGGACTAGCAGTTTCCGGGAGACCCAGTACTTC
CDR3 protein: CASSFLPGTSSFRETQYF

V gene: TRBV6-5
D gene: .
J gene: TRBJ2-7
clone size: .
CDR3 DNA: TGTGCCAGCAGTTACTCGTTCGGGGGCCAGACCTACGAGCAGTACTTC
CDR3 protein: CASSYSFGGQTYEQYF

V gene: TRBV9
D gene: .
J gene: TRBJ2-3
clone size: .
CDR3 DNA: TGTGCCAGCAGCGTAGACCGGGACACAGATACGCAGTATTTT
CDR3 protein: CASSVDRDTDTQYF

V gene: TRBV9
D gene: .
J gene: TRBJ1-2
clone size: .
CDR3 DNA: TGTGCCAGCAGCGTAGCCACCGGGACACTCCATGGCTACACCTTC
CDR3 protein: CASSVATGTLHGYTF

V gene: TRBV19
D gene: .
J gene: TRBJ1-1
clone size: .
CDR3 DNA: TGTGCCAGTAGTGCGTTCAAGGGGAACACTGAAGCTTTCTTT
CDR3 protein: CASSAFKGNTEAFF

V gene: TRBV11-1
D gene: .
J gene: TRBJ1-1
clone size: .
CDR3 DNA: TGTGCCAGCAGCTCTAACACTGAAGCTTTCTTT
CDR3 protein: CASSSNTEAFF

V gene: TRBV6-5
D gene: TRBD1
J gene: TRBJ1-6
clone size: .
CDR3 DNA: TGTGCCAGCAGACAGACAGGGGAGAGAGCACCCCTCCACTTT
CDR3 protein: CASRQTGERAPLHF

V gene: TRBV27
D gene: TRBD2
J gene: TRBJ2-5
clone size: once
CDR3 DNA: TGTGCCAGCAGTTTATTCGGGGGGCAAGAGACCCAGTACTTC
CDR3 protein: CASSLFGGQETQYF

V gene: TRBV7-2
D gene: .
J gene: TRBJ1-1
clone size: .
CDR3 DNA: TGTGCCAGCAGCTCCCGGGGGATGAACACTGAAGCTTTCTTT
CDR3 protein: CASSSRGMNTEAFF

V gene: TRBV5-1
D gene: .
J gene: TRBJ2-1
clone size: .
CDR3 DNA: TGCGCCAGCAGCTTGGCCGTTGGGGTTAAGGACAATGAGCAGTTCTTC
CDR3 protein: CASSLAVGVKDNEQFF

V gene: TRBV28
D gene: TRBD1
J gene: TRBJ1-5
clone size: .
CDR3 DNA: TGTGCCAGCAGGCGGGGGACAGGGCGAAATCAGCCCCAGCATTTT
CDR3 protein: CASRRGTGRNQPQHF

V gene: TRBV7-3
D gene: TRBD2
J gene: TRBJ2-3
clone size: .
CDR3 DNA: TGTGCCAGCAGCCCCAGCGGGGACGTCACAGATACGCAGTATTTT
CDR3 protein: CASSPSGDVTDTQYF

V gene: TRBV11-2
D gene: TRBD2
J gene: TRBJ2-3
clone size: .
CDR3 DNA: TGTGCCAGCAGCTCAGAAGCGGGAGGGCCTGCAGATACGCAGTATTTT
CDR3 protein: CASSSEAGGPADTQYF

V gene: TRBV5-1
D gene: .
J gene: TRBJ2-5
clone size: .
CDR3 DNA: TGCGCCAGCAGCTTGGGGTCCACTGCGGAGACCCAGTACTTC
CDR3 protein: CASSLGSTAETQYF

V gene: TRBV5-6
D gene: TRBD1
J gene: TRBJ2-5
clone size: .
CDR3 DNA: TGTGCCAGCAGCCCGACAGGGCTCGAGACCCAGTACTTC
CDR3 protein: CASSPTGLETQYF

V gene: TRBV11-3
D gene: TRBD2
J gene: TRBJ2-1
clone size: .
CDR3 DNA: TGTGCCAGCAGCTTAAGGACTAGCGCCCACAATGAGCAGTTCTTC
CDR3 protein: CASSLRTSAHNEQFF

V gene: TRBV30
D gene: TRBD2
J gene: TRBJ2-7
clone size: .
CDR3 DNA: TGTGCCTGGAGGGGTTCGGGGGGGAGGGTGGACGAGCAGTACTTC
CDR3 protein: CAWRGSGGRVDEQYF

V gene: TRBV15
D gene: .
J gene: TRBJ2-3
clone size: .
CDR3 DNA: TGTGCCACCACAAGGACACCCATAGGGACAGATACGCAGTATTTT
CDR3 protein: CATTRTPIGTDTQYF

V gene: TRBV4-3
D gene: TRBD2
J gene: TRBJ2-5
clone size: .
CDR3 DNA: TGCGCCAGCAGCCAAGCTAGCGGGGATGAGACCCAGTACTTC
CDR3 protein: CASSQASGDETQYF

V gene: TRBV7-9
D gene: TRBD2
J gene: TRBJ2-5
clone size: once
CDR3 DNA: TGTGCCAGCAGCCTAGAGACGCAGAGTGGCGGGAGGCAGACCCAGTACTTC
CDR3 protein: CASSLETQSGGRQTQYF

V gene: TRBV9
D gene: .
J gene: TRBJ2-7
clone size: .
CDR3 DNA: TGTGCCAGCAGCGTAGGATTGGGGGTCTACGAGCAGTACTTC
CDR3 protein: CASSVGLGVYEQYF

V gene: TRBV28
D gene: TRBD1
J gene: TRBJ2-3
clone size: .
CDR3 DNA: TGTGCCAGCAGTCCCGGGACAGGGATTGTAGATACGCAGTATTTT
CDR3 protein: CASSPGTGIVDTQYF

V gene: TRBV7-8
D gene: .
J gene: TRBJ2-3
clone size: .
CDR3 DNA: TGTGCCAGCAGCTTAGCGACGAGAGCTGAGGGTACGCAGTATTTT
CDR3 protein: CASSLATRAEGTQYF

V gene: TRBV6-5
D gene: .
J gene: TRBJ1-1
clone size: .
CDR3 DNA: TGTGCCAGCAGTCACAGATACCAGAACACTGAAGCTTTCTTT
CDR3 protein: CASSHRYQNTEAFF

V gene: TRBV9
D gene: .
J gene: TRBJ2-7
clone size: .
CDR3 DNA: TGTGCCAGCAGCGTGTCACAGAGCGAGCAGTACTTC
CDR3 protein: CASSVSQSEQYF

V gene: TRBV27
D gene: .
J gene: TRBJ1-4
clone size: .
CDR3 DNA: TGTGCCACCACCTCGTCCCCCAATGGAAAACTGTTTTTT
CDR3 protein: CATTSSPNGKLFF

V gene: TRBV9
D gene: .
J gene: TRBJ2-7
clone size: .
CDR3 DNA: TGTGCCAGCAGCGTAGAAGGCAGCGGAGGCCGACACTACGAGCAGTACTTC
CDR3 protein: CASSVEGSGGRHYEQYF

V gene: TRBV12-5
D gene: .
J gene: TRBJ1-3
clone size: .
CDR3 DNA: TGTGCTATCGGGGGGGCCCGCGCTGGAAACACCATATATTTT
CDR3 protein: CAIGGARAGNTIYF

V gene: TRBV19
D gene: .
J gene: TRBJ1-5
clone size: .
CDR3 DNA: TGTGCCAGTAGTATATTAACCGATAATCAGCCCCAGCATTTT
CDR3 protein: CASSILTDNQPQHF

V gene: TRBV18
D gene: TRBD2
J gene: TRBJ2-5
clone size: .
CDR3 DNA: TGTGCCAGCTCACCGGCCTCTAGCGGGGGGTTTGAGACCCAGTACTTC
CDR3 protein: CASSPASSGGFETQYF

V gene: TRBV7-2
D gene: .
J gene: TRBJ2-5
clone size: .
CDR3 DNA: TGTGCCAGCAGCCCACTAGCCGCGAGGGAGACCCAGTACTTC
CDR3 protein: CASSPLAARETQYF

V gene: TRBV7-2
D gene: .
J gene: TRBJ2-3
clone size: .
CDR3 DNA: TGTGCCAGCAGCTTCGAGGGGGAGAGCACAGATACGCAGTATTTT
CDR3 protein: CASSFEGESTDTQYF

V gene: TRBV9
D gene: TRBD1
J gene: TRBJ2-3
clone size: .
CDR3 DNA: TGTGCCAGCAGCGTTCAGGGGGCCAATCTCGATACGCAGTATTTT
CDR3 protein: CASSVQGANLDTQYF

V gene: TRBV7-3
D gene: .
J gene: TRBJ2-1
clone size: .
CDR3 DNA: TGTGCCAGCAGCTCGGAGGTCTCCTCCTACAATGAGCAGTTCTTC
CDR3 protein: CASSSEVSSYNEQFF

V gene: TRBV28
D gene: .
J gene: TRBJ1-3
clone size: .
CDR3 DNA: TGTGCCAGCAGTACTCTTCGGGGGTCTGGAAACACCATATATTTT
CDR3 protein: CASSTLRGSGNTIYF

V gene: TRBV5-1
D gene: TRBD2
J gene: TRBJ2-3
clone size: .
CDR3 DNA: TGCGCCAGCAGCTTGCGGAGACTAGCGGGGGGACCAGATACGCAGTATTTT
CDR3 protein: CASSLRRLAGGPDTQYF

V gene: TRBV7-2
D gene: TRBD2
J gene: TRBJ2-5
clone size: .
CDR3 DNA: TGTGCCAGCAGCTATAGCTCGGGGGGGGAGACCCAGTACTTC
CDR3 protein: CASSYSSGGETQYF

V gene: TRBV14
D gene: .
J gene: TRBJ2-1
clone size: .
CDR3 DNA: TGTGCCAGCAGCCAGGGCGGACATGAGCAGTTCTTC
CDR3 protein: CASSQGGHEQFF

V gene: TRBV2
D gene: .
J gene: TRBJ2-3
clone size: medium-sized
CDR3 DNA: TGTGCCAGCAGTGCGATGGACGGTAGCACAGATACGCAGTATTTT
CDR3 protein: CASSAMDGSTDTQYF

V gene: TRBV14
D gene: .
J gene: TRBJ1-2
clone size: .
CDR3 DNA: TGTGCCAGCAGCCAACAGGGAAGTTATGGCTACACCTTC
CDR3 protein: CASSQQGSYGYTF

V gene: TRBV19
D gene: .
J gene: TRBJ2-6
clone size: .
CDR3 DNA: TGTGCCAGTAGTATTACCTACTCTGGGGCCAACGTCCTGACTTTC
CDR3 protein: CASSITYSGANVLTF

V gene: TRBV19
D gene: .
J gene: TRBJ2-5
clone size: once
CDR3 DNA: TGTGCCAGTAGTATGGGGCTAAATGACATGACCCAGTACTTC
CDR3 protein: CASSMGLNDMTQYF

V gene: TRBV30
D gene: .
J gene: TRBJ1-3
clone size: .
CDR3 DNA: TGTGCCTGGAACGAGAACGACTTTGGAAACACCATATATTTT
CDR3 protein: CAWNENDFGNTIYF

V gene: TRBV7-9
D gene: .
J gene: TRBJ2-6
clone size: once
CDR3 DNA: TGTGCCAGCAGCTTAGAGGAGTCTGGGGCCAACGTCCTGACTTTC
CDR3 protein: CASSLEESGANVLTF